This T cell receptor (beta chain) appears in the sequencing data of a study of cytomegalovirus exposure and HLA in healthy donors. The PCR had 60 Vbeta and 13 Jbeta primers. TCRdb's table, derived via immunoSEQ multiplex PCR, lists solely in-frame clones and lacks some. Of over 70,000 clones listed, around four fifths are singletons. Study observations and caveats: Presence/absence analyses supposed approximately even sequencing depth among donors. According to a later analysis, donors in an Asian-associated ancestry cluster reportedly had fewer N-insertions than the roughly 720-donor mean. Despite most TCR sequences being rare, some public TCRs occurred in many donors.

As concerns this clone: Antigen specificity is unknown.

The TCR comes from a male donor in good health and CMV-seronegative. Sequenced material: PBMCs.

CDR3 DNA sequence: TGTGCCAGCAGCACTAAGAGATCATTAGCTAACTATGGCTACACCTTC. It encodes CASSTKRSLANYGYTF. The V and J genes are TRBV5-4 and TRBJ1-2; D is ambiguous. Trimming left V 4 bases short and J 0 bases short, with 16 bases between. The germline V gene encodes CDR1 SGHNT and CDR2 YYREEE (reference sequence). CDR3 length: 16 residues.